The 2 T cell receptor beta chains reported below all come from one sample, sequenced in a study of blood T cell repertoires in COVID-19. The repertoire was sequenced with immunoSEQ multiplex PCR; TCRdb's copy has only in-frame clones and lacks some. The table shows some 170,000 clones, with 80% to 90% occurring only once. Sequencing was carried out using peripheral blood. These receptor sequences come from a woman between 40 and 55 years old with COVID-19, enrolled during active disease.

About this clone: Within the sample, other DNA sequences also encode this same CDR3. The rearrangement uses TRBV3-1 (or the pseudogene TRBV3-2) and TRBJ2-2, with TRBD2 as a possible D gene (5 bases). The CDR3 loop spans 11 amino acids. V was shortened by 6 bases and J by 6 bases, with 5 bases between the two germline ends. Germline lookup yields CDR1 LGHDT and CDR2 YNNKEL (reference sequence). CDR3 loop: CASRRAGELFF. In nucleotides, the CDR3 is TGTGCCAGCAGGAGGGCCGGGGAGCTGTTTTTT.

V and J are TRBV7-2 and TRBJ2-5, with TRBD2 as a possible D gene (5 bases). CDR3 length: 14 amino acids. In germline, CDR1 is SGHTA, CDR2 FQGNSA. The V gene lost 5 bases and the J gene lost 4 bases, with 14 bases spanning the gap. The CDR3 protein is CASSQDSRPETQYF. The CDR3 bases are TGTGCCAGCAGCCAGGACTCCCGGCCAGAGACCCAGTACTTC. Full variable domain (outside the CDR3, taken from reference TRBV7-2 and TRBJ2-5): GAGVSQSPSNKVTEKGKDVELRCDPISGHTALYWYRQSLGQGLEFLIYFQGNSAPDKSGLPSDRFSAERTGGSVSTLTIQRTQQEDSAVYLCASSQDSRPETQYFGPGTRLLVL.